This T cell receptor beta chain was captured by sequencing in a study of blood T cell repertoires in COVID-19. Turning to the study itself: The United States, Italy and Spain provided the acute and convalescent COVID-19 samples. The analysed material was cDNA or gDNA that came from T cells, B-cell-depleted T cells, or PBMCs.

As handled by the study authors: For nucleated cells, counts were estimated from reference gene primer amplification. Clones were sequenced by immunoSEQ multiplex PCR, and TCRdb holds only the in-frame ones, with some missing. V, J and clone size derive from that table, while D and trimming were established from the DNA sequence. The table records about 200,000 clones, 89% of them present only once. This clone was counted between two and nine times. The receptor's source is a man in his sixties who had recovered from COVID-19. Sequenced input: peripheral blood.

CDR3 sequence reads: CASSHSTGVSGEQYF. In DNA, the CDR3 is TGCGCCAGCAGCCACTCGACAGGGGTGTCTGGGGAGCAGTACTTC. The V gene is TRBV4-1, the J gene TRBJ2-7; 8 nucleotides align to TRBD1. There are 15 residues in the CDR3. The trim removed 3 bases at V and 7 bases at J, leaving 11 bases unmatched. Germline V CDR1 and CDR2: MGHRA, YSYEKL.